The 5 T cell receptor beta chains presented below share a single source sample, sequenced in a study of technical replicates of blood from several donors. TCRdb's copy holds only in-frame clones and misses some; the assay was immunoSEQ multiplex PCR. The data show 45,000 to 60,000 clones, around 96% seen once. The sequenced sample was T cells isolated from PBMCs. The receptors shown here come from a human donor in good health.

The CDR3 bases are TGTGCCAGCAGTTACGGACAGGCTCCCAACTATGGCTACACCTTC. It encodes CASSYGQAPNYGYTF. The genes are TRBV5-6 and TRBJ1-2, with 7 bases aligning to TRBD1. J was trimmed by 2 bases and V by 5 bases; bases with no gene match: 9. Germline assignment: CDR1 SGHDT and CDR2 YYEEEE. The CDR3 runs to 15 residues.

This chain uses TRBV19 with TRBJ1-4, with TRBD1 matching over 11 bases. CDR3 length: 16 amino acids. V lost 7 bases, J lost 8 bases, and 12 bases stayed unmatched. The germline CDR1 and CDR2 sequences are LNHDA and SQIVND (reference sequence). The CDR3 spells CASKIVTGTGGEKLFF. DNA of the CDR3: TGTGCCAGTAAAATCGTTACCGGGACAGGGGGAGAAAAACTGTTTTTT.

The chain joins TRBV5-6 to TRBJ1-1; 8 positions agree with TRBD1. Losses at the gene ends were 3 bases for V and 2 bases for J; bases not matched to a gene: 3. From germline, CDR1 is SGHDT and CDR2 YYEEEE. The CDR3 spans 14 residues. The CDR3 spells CASSWDRLNTEAFF. CDR3 nucleotides: TGTGCCAGCAGCTGGGACAGGCTAAACACTGAAGCTTTCTTT.

V and J are TRBV6-5 and TRBJ2-2; weak D call: TRBD2 (6 bases). This CDR3 contains 14 residues. CDR1 and CDR2 from the germline V gene are MNHEY and SVGAGI. V dropped 6 bases and J dropped 4 bases, with 12 bases sitting between them. CDR3 region: CASRGIGGTGELFF. The CDR3, as DNA: TGTGCCAGCAGGGGGATCGGGGGCACCGGGGAGCTGTTTTTT.

The chain carries TRBV4-2 and TRBJ2-7, with 9 bases identical to TRBD2. The CDR3 is made up of 15 amino acids. In germline, CDR1 is LGHNA, CDR2 YNFKEQ. The V gene end was trimmed by 4 bases and the J gene end by 3 bases; junction bases not matched to a gene: 7. The CDR3 region is CASSLALSGSYEQYF. In DNA form, the CDR3 reads TGTGCCAGCAGCCTCGCCCTTAGCGGGAGCTACGAGCAGTACTTC.